These 12 T cell receptor beta chains originate from one sample sequenced in a study of cytomegalovirus exposure and HLA in healthy donors. Vbeta (60) and Jbeta (13) primers were used in the PCR. TCRdb's copy holds only in-frame clones and misses some; the assay was immunoSEQ multiplex PCR. The sample shows 150,000 or so clones, about 88% of them seen only once. Sequencing was performed on PBMCs. These receptors all come from a woman under 30 in good health and CMV-seronegative.

The chain employs TRBV28 and TRBJ1-1; 8 positions match TRBD1. There are 16 residues in the CDR3. Losses at the gene ends were 4 bases for V and 0 bases for J; bases not matched to a gene: 7. From germline, CDR1 is MDHEN and CDR2 SYDVKM. Here the CDR3 reads CASSSDREAMNTEAFF. The CDR3 DNA is TGTGCCAGCAGTTCGGACAGGGAGGCGATGAACACTGAAGCTTTCTTT.

The chain carries TRBV6-1 and TRBJ2-5, with a possible D match to TRBD2 (6 bases). Germline V gene data show CDR1 as MNHNS and CDR2 as SASEGT. V gave up 1 base and J gave up 4 bases, with 10 bases separating them. This CDR3 is 14 amino acids long. The CDR3 loop reads CASSEDEGGETQYF. The CDR3, as DNA: TGTGCCAGCAGTGAAGACGAGGGAGGAGAGACCCAGTACTTC.

The rearrangement uses TRBV7-9 and TRBJ2-1, with a possible D match to TRBD1 (6 bases). The germline V gene encodes CDR1 SEHNR and CDR2 FQNEAQ (reference sequence). The CDR3 runs 15 residues. The germline V and J ends were trimmed by 1 base and 2 bases, with 9 bases remaining between them. CDR3 sequence (DNA): TGTGCCAGCAGCTTAGTCGCAGGGGCCTACAATGAGCAGTTCTTC. Its protein product is CASSLVAGAYNEQFF.

This clone was observed a single time. The chain employs TRBV5-8 and TRBJ2-7; 8 nucleotides match TRBD1. Trimming at V came to 5 bases and at J to 5 bases, leaving 6 bases not matched to a gene. This CDR3 contains 13 residues. Germline V gene data show CDR1 as SGHTS and CDR2 as YDEGEE. CDR3 DNA sequence: TGTGCCAGCAGTAAGGACAGGGAGGACGAGCAGTACTTC. Translating gives CASSKDREDEQYF.

As to this clone: An end of the junction differs from the germline gene, which may be a read error. The sample contains more than one DNA sequence encoding this CDR3. V usage is TRBV6-5 and J usage is TRBJ2-5; 9 bases agree with TRBD2. Germline lookup yields CDR1 MNHEY and CDR2 SVGAGI. CDR3 length: 14 amino acids. The CDR3 loop reads CASSLTSGKETQYF. The CDR3 DNA follows: TGTGCCAGCAGTCTGACTAGCGGAAAAGAGACCCAATACTTC.

This clone was seen only once. J is TRBJ2-7 and V is TRBV28; 8 bases fit TRBD2. The CDR3 runs 16 residues. J gave up 4 bases and V 7 bases, and 15 bases lay outside the gene matches. Germline V gives CDR1 MDHEN, CDR2 SYDVKM. CDR3 in amino acids: CASISREAGAVYEQYF. DNA for the CDR3: TGTGCCAGCATCTCGCGGGAGGCGGGAGCCGTATACGAGCAGTACTTC.

The J gene is TRBJ1-4, the V gene TRBV6-5; D is uncertain. The CDR3 is 12 amino acids. The germline V and J ends were trimmed by 6 bases and 7 bases, with 9 bases remaining between them. Germline CDR1 and CDR2: MNHEY and SVGAGI. CDR3 sequence reads: CASSRNSEKLFF. CDR3 in DNA: TGTGCCAGCAGCCGGAACAGTGAAAAACTGTTTTTT.

The genes are TRBV7-2 and TRBJ2-7; tentative D call: TRBD2 (5 bases). Germline V lookup: CDR1 SGHTA, CDR2 FQGNSA. Trimming took 0 bases from V and 2 from J, leaving 11 bases between them. The CDR3 totals 15 residues. This chain's CDR3 is CASSLAVGITYEQYF. The CDR3, as DNA: TGTGCCAGCAGCTTAGCTGTCGGGATCACCTACGAGCAGTACTTC.

The gene calls are TRBV4-3 and TRBJ2-2; 7 bases line up with TRBD1. J lost 5 bases, V lost 3 bases, and 9 bases had no gene match. The CDR3 extends over 16 amino acids. Germline V gene data show CDR1 as LGHNA and CDR2 as YSLEER. The CDR3 spells CASSQNRGMVTGELFF. The CDR3 DNA is TGCGCCAGCAGCCAGAACAGGGGTATGGTTACCGGGGAGCTGTTTTTT.

The V gene is TRBV6-5, the J gene TRBJ1-3; no firm D call. This CDR3 has 15 amino acids. V gave up 0 bases and J gave up 4 bases, with 10 bases separating them. The V gene's germline CDR1 is MNHEY and CDR2 SVGAGI. This chain's CDR3 is CASSYSSVQGNTIYF. The CDR3 DNA reads as TGTGCCAGCAGTTACTCTTCTGTGCAGGGAAACACCATATATTTT.

The chain uses TRBV6-5 and TRBJ2-7, with D possibly matching TRBD1 (5 bases). In germline, CDR1 is MNHEY, CDR2 SVGAGI. There are 15 residues in the CDR3. V was clipped by 2 bases and J by 7 bases, with 18 bases between them. In nucleotides, the CDR3 is TGTGCCAGCAGTTACGCCAACCCGGTGCCAGGGGAGCAGTACTTC. Its protein is CASSYANPVPGEQYF.

This clone has only a few counts. The genes are TRBV6-4 and TRBJ1-1, with D possibly matching TRBD1 (6 bases). This CDR3 comprises 14 residues. Trimming shortened V by 3 bases and J by 0 bases, and 8 bases separated the two germline ends. The germline V gene encodes CDR1 MRHNA and CDR2 SNTAGT. The CDR3 DNA reads TGTGCCAGCAGTGAGACAGGCATGAACACTGAAGCTTTCTTT. This translates into CASSETGMNTEAFF.